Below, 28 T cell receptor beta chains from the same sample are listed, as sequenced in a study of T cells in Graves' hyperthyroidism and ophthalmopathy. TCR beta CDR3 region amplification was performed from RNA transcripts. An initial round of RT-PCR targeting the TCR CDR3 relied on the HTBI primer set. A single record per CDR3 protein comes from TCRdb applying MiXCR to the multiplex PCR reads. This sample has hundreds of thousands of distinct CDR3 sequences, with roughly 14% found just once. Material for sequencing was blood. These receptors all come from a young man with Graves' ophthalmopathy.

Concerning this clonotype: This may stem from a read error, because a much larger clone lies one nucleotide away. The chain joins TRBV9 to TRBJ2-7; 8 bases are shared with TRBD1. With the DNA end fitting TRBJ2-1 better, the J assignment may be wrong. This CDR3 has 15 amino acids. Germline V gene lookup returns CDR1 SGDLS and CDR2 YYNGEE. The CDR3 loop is CASSVTAGGSYEQFF. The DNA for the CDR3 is TGTGCCAGCAGCGTCACAGCAGGGGGCTCCTACGAGCAGTTCTTC.

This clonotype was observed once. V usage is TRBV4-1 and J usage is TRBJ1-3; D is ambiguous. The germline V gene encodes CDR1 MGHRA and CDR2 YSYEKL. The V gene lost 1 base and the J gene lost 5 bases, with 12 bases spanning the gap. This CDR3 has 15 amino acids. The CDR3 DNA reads TGCGCCAGCAGCCAAGTCGTAGGGATCCGAAACACCATATATTTT. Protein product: CASSQVVGIRNTIYF.

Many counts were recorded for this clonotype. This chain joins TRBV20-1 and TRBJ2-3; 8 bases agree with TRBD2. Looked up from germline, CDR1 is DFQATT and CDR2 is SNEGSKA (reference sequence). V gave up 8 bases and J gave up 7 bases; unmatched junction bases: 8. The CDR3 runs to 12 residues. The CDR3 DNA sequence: TGCAGTCCCCGCGCGGGAGGTTATACGCAGTATTTT. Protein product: CSPRAGGYTQYF.

CDR3 region: CASTAAGGGGGTGELFF. The CDR3 nucleotides are TGTGCCAGCACAGCCGCGGGAGGCGGGGGAGGCACCGGGGAGCTGTTTTTT. The chain recombines TRBV6-1 with TRBJ2-2; 8 nucleotides align to TRBD2. CDR1 is MNHNS and CDR2 is SASEGT in the germline V gene. J was trimmed by 4 bases and V by 7 bases; bases with no gene match: 14. CDR3 length equals 17 residues.

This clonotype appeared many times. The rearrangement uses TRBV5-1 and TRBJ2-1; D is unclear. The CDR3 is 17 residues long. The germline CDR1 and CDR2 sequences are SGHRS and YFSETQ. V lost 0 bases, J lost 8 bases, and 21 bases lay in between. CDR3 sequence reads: CASSLAGRTGSLDEQFF. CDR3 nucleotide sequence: TGCGCCAGCAGCTTGGCCGGGCGGACCGGATCCTTAGATGAGCAGTTCTTC. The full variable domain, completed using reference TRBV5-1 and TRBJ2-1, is KAGVTQTPRYLIKTRGQQVTLSCSPISGHRSVSWYQQTPGQGLQFLFEYFSETQRNKGNFPGRFSGRQFSNSRSEMNVSTLELGDSALYLCASSLAGRTGSLDEQFFGPGTRLTVL.

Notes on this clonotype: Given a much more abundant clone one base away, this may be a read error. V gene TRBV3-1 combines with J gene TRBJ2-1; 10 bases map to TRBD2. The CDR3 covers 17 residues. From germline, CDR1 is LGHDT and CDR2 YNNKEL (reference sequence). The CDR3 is CASSQNTGTSVYNGQFF. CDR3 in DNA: TGTGCCAGCAGCCAAAACACCGGGACTAGCGTCTACAATGGGCAGTTCTTC.

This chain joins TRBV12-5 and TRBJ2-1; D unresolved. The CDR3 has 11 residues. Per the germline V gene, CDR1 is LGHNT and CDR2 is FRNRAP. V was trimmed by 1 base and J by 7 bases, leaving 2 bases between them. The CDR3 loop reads CASGLGNEQFF. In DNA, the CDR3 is TGTGCTAGTGGTTTGGGAAATGAGCAGTTCTTC.

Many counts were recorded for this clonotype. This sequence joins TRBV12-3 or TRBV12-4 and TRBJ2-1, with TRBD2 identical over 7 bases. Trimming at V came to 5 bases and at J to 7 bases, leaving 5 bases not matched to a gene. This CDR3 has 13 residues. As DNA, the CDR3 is TGTGCCAGCAGTCCGGACGGGGGGAATGAGCAGTTCTTC. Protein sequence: CASSPDGGNEQFF.

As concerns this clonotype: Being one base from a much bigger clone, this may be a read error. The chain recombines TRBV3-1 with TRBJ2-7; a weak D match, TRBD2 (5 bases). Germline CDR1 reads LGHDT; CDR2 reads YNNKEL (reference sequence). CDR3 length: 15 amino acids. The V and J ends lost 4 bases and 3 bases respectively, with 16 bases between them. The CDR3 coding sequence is TGTGCCAGCAGCCGAGATGAGGGTTGGGGCTACGAGCAGTACTTC. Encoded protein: CASSRDEGWGYEQYF.

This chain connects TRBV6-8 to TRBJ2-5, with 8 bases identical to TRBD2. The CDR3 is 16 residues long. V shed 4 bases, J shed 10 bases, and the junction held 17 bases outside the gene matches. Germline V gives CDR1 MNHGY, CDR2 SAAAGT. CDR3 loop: CASSSTGGGRSRIQYF. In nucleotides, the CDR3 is TGTGCCAGCAGTTCCACGGGGGGCGGGAGGTCTAGGATCCAGTACTTC.

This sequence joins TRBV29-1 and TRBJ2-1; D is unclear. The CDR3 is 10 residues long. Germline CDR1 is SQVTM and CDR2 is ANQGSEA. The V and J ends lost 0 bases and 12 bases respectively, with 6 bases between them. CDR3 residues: CSVEEAGQFF. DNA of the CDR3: TGCAGCGTTGAAGAAGCCGGGCAGTTCTTC.

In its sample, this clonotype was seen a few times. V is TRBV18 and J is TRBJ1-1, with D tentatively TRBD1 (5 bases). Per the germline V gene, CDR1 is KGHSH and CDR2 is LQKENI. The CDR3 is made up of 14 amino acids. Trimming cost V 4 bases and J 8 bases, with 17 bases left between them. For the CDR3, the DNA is TGTGCCAGCTCACGCGGGACGGGGGGTAAGGAAGCTTTCTTT. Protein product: CASSRGTGGKEAFF.

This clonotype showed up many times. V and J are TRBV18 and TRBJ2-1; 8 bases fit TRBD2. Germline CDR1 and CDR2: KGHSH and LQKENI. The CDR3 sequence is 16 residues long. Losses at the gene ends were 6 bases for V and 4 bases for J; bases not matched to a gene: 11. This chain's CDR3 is CASSGGLADNYNEQFF. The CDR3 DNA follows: TGTGCCAGCTCGGGAGGACTAGCTGACAATTACAATGAGCAGTTCTTC.

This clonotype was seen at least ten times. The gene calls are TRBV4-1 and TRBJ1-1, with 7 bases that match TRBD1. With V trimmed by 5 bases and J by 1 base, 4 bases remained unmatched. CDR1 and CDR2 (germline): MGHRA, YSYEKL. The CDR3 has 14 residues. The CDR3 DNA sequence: TGCGCCAGCAGCTACAGACAGGGGAACACTGAAGCTTTCTTT. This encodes CASSYRQGNTEAFF.

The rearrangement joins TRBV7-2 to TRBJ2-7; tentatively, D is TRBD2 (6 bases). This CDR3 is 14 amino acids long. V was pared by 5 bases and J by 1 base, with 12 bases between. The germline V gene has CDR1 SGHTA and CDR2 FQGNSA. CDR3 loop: CASSPSDESYEQYF. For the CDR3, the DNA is TGTGCCAGCAGCCCTAGCGATGAATCCTACGAGCAGTACTTC.

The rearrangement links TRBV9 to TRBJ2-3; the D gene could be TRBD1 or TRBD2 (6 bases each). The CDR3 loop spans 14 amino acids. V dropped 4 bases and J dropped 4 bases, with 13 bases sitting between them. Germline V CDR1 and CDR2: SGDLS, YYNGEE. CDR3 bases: TGTGCCAGCAGCCCATTCGGGGGCCCAGATACGCAGTATTTT. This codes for CASSPFGGPDTQYF. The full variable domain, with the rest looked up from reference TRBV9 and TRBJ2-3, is DSGVTQTPKHLITATGQRVTLRCSPRSGDLSVYWYQQSLDQGLQFLIQYYNGEERAKGNILERFSAQQFPDLHSELNLSSLELGDSALYFCASSPFGGPDTQYFGPGTRLTVL.

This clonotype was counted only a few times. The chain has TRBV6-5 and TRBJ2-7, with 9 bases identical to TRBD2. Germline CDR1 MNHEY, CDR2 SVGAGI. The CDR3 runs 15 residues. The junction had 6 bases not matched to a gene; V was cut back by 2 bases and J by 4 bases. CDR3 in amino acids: CASSYPSGRSYEQYF. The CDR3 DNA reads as TGTGCCAGCAGTTACCCCAGCGGGAGGTCTTACGAGCAGTACTTC.

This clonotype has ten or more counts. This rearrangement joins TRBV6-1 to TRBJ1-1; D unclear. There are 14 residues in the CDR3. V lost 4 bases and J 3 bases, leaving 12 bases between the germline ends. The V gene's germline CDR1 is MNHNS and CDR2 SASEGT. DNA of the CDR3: TGTGCCAGCAGTGCCACCTATCGCGACACTGAAGCTTTCTTT. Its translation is CASSATYRDTEAFF.

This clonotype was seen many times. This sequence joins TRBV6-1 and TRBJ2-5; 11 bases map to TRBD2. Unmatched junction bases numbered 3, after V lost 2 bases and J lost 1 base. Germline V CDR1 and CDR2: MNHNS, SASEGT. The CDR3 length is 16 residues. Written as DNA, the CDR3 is TGTGCCAGCAGTGAAACTAGCGGGAGTGGCCAAGAGACCCAGTACTTC. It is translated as CASSETSGSGQETQYF.

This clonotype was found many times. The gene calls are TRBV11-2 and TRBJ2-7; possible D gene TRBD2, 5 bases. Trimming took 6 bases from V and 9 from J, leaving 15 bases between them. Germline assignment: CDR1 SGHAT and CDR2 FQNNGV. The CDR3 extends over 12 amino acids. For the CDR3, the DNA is TGTGCCAGCAGTTCCGATGACCGGGGGCAGTACTTC. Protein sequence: CASSSDDRGQYF.

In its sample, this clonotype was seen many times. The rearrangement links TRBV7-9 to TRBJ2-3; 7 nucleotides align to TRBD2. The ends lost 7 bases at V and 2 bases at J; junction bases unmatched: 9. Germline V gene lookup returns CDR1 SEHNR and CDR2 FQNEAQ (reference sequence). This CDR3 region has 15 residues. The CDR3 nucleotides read TGTGCCAGCATCCGAGGGAGGGACCCCACAGATACGCAGTATTTT. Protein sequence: CASIRGRDPTDTQYF.

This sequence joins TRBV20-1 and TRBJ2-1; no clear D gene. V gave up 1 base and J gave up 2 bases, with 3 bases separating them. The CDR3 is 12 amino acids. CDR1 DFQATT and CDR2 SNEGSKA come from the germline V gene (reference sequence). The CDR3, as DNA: TGCAGTGCTAGAGGGACCTACAATGAGCAGTTCTTC. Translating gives CSARGTYNEQFF.

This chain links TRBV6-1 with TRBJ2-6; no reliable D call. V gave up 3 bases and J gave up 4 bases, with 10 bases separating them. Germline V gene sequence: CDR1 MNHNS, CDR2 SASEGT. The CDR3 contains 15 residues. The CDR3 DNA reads TGTGCCAGCAGTGATCGCGGAGCCGGGGCCAACGTCCTGACTTTC. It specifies CASSDRGAGANVLTF.

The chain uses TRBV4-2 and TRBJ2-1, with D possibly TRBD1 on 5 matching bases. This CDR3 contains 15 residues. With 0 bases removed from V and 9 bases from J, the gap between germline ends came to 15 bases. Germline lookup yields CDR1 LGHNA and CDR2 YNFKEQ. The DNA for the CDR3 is TGTGCCAGCAGCCAAGATCGGACGGCTCAGGGTGAGCAGTTCTTC. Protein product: CASSQDRTAQGEQFF.

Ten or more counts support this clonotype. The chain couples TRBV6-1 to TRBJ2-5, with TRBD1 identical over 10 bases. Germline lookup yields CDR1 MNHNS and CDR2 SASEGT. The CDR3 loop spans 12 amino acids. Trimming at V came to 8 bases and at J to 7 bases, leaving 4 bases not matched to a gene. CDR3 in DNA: TGTGCCAGCCGTGGACAGGGGGGGACCCAGTACTTC. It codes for CASRGQGGTQYF.

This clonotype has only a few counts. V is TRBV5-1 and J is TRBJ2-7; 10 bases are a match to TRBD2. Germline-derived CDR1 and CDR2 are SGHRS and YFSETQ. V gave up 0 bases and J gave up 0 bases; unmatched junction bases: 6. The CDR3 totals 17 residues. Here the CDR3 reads CASSLGTLAGVSYEQYF. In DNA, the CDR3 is TGCGCCAGCAGCTTGGGAACCCTAGCGGGAGTCTCCTACGAGCAGTACTTC.

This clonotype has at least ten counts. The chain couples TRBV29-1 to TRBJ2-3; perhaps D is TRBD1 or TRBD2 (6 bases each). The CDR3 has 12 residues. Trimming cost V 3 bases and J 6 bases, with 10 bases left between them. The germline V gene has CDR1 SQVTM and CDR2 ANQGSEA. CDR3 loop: CSVDEGGDTQYF. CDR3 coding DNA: TGCAGCGTTGACGAGGGGGGCGATACGCAGTATTTT.

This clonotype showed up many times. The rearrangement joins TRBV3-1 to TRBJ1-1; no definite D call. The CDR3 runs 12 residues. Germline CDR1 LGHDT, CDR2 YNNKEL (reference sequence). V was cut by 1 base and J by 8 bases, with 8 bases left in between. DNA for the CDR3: TGTGCCAGCAGCCAAGCACGGTTAGAAGCTTTCTTT. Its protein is CASSQARLEAFF.